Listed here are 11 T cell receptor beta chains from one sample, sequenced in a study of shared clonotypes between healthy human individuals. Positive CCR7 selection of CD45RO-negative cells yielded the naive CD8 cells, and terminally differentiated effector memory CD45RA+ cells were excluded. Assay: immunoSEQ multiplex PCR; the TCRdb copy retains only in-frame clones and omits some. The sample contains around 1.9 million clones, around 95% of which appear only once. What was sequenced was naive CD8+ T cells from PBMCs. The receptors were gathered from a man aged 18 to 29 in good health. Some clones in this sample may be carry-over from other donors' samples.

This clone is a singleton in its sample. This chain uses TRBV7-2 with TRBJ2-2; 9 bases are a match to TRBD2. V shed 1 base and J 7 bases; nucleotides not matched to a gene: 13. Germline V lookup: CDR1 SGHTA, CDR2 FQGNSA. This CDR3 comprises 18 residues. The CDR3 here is CASSLGRNAGGPYGELFF. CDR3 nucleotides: TGTGCCAGCAGCTTAGGGAGGAATGCGGGAGGGCCGTACGGGGAGCTGTTTTTT.

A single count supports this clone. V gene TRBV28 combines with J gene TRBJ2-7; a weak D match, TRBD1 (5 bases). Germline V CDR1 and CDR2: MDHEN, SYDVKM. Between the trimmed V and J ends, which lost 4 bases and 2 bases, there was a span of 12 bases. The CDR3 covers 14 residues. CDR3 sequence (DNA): TGTGCCAGCAGTTCCTTGGACACGACCTACGAGCAGTACTTC. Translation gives CASSSLDTTYEQYF.

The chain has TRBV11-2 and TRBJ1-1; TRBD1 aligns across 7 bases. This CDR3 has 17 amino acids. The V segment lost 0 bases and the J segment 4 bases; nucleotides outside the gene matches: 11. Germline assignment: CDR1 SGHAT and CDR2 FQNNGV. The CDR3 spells CASSLDGSEGAGTEAFF. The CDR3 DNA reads TGTGCCAGCAGCTTAGATGGGTCGGAGGGGGCAGGCACTGAAGCTTTCTTT. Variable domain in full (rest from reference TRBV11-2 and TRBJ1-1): EAGVAQSPRYKIIEKRQSVAFWCNPISGHATLYWYQQILGQGPKLLIQFQNNGVVDDSQLPKDRFSAERLKGVDSTLKIQPAKLEDSAVYLCASSLDGSEGAGTEAFFGQGTRLTVV.

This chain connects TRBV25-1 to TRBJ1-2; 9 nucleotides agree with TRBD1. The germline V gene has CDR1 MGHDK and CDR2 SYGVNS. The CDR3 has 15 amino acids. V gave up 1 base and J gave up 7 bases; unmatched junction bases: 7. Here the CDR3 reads CASSESHRGRPGYTF. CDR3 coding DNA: TGTGCCAGCAGTGAATCCCACAGGGGGCGGCCTGGCTACACCTTC.

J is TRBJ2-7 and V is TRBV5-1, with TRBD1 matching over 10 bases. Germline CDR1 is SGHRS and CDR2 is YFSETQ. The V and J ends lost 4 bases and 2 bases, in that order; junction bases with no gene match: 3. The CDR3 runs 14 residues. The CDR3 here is CASSIGTGAYEQYF. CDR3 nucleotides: TGCGCCAGCAGCATCGGGACAGGGGCCTACGAGCAGTACTTC.

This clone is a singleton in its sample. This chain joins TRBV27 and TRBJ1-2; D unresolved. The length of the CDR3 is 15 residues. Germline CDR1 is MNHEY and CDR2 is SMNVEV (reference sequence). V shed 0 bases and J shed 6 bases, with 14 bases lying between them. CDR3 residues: CASSLSSYRLHGYTF. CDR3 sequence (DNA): TGTGCCAGCAGTTTATCTTCTTATAGGTTACATGGCTACACCTTC.

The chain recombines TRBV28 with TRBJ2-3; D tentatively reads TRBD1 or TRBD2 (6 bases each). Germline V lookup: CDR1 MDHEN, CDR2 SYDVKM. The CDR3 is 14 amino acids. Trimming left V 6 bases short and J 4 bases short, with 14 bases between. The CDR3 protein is CASRWAGEADTQYF. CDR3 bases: TGTGCCAGCAGATGGGCAGGGGAGGCAGATACGCAGTATTTT.

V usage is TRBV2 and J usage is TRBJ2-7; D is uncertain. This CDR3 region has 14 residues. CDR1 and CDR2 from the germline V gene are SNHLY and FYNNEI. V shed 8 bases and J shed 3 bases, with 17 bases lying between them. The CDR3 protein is CASVSARQNYEQYF. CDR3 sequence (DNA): TGTGCCAGCGTTTCGGCCAGGCAGAACTACGAGCAGTACTTC. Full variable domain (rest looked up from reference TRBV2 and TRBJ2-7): EPEVTQTPSHQVTQMGQEVILRCVPISNHLYFYWYRQILGQKVEFLVSFYNNEISEKSEIFDDQFSVERPDGSNFTLKIRSTKLEDSAMYFCASVSARQNYEQYFGPGTRLTVT.

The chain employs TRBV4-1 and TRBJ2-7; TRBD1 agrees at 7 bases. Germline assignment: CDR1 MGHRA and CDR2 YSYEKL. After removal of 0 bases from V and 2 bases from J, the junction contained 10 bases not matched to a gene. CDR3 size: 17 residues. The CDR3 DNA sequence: TGCGCCAGCAGCCAAGACCCCTCATACAGGGGCCCCTACGAGCAGTACTTC. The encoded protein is CASSQDPSYRGPYEQYF.

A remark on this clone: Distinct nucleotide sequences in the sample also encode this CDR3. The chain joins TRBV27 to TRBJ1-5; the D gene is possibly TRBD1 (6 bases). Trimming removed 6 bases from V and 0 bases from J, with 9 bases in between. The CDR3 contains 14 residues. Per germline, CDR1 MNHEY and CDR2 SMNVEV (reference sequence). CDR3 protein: CASRRGGSNQPQHF. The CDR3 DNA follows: TGTGCCAGCAGGCGAGGGGGTAGCAATCAGCCCCAGCATTTT.

The CDR3 loop is CASSLVTGGSTGELFF. DNA for the CDR3: TGTGCCAGCAGCTTAGTCACAGGGGGCAGCACCGGGGAGCTGTTTTTT. The J gene is TRBJ2-2, the V gene TRBV5-4; 9 nucleotides line up with TRBD1. V shed 2 bases, J shed 4 bases, and the junction held 6 bases outside the gene matches. Germline-derived CDR1 and CDR2 are SGHNT and YYREEE (reference sequence). The CDR3 contains 16 residues.